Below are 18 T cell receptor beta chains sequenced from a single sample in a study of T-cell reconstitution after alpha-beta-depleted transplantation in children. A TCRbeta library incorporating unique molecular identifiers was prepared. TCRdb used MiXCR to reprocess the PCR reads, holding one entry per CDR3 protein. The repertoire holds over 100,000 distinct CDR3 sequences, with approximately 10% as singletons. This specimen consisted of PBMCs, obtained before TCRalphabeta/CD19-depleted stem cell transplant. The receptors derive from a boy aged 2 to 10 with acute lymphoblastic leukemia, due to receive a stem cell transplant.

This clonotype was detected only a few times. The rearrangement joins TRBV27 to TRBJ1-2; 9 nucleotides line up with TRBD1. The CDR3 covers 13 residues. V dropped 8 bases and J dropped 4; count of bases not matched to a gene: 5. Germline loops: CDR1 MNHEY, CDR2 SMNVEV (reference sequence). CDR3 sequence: CASGDRESYGYTF. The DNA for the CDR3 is TGTGCCAGCGGGGACAGGGAATCCTATGGCTACACCTTC.

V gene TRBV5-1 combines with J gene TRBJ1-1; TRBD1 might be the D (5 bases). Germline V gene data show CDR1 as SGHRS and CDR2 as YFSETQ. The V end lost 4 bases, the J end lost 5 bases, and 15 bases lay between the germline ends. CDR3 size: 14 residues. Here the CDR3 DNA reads TGCGCCAGCAGCCTGGACGGACAACGGACTGAAGCTTTCTTT. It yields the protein CASSLDGQRTEAFF.

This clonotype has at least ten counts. Here the CDR3 reads CSARDPQREGPNEQFF. CDR3 in DNA: TGCAGTGCTAGAGATCCCCAGCGGGAGGGTCCCAATGAGCAGTTCTTC. The rearrangement uses TRBV20-1 and TRBJ2-1; TRBD2 matches 10 bases. This CDR3 contains 16 residues. The J segment lost 6 bases and the V segment lost 0 bases, leaving 8 bases of the junction unmatched. CDR1 is DFQATT, CDR2 SNEGSKA, per germline (reference sequence).

The DNA of the CDR3 is TGTGCCAGCGGCCCCCTCGGGACAGCGGGTGAGCAGTTCTTC. Protein product: CASGPLGTAGEQFF. This chain uses TRBV12-3 or TRBV12-4 with TRBJ2-1; a weak D match, TRBD1 (7 bases). This CDR3 has 14 amino acids. Between the trimmed V and J ends, which lost 8 bases and 9 bases, there was a span of 20 bases.

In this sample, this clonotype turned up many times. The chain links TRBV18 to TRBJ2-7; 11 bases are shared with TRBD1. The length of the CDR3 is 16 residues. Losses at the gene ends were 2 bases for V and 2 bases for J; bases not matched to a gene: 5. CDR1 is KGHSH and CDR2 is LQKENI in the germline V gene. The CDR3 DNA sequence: TGTGCCAGCTCACCAAGGGGGACAGGGGGGACCTACGAGCAGTACTTC. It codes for CASSPRGTGGTYEQYF. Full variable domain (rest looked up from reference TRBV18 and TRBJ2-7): NAGVMQNPRHLVRRRGQEARLRCSPMKGHSHVYWYRQLPEEGLKFMVYLQKENIIDESGMPKERFSAEFPKEGPSILRIQQVVRGDSAAYFCASSPRGTGGTYEQYFGPGTRLTVT.

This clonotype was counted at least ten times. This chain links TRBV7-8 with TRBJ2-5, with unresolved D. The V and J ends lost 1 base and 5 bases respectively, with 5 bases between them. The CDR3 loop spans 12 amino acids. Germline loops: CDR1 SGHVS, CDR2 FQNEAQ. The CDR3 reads CASSLGFETQYF. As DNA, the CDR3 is TGTGCCAGCAGCTTAGGGTTCGAGACCCAGTACTTC.

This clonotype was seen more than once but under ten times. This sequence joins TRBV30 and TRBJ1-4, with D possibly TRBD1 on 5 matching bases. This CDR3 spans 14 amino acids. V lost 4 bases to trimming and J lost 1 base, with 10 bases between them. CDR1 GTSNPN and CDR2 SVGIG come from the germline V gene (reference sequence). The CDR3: CAWNAGITNEKLFF. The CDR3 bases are TGTGCCTGGAACGCAGGGATAACTAATGAAAAACTGTTTTTT.

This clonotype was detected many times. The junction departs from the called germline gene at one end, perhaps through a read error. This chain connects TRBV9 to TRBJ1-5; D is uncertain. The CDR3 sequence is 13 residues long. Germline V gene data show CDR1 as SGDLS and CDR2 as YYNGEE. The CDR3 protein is CASSVDSDQPQHF. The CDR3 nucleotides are TGTGCCAGCAGCGTAGATAGCGATCAGCCCCAGCATTTT.

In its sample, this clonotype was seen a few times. This CDR3 reads CSARRETIMNTEAFF. The DNA of the CDR3 is TGCAGTGCTAGACGGGAGACAATAATGAACACTGAAGCTTTCTTT. The chain is built from TRBV20-1 and TRBJ1-1; D gene unclear. In germline, CDR1 is DFQATT, CDR2 SNEGSKA (reference sequence). The length of the CDR3 is 15 residues. V gave up 2 bases and J gave up 0 bases, with 13 bases separating them.

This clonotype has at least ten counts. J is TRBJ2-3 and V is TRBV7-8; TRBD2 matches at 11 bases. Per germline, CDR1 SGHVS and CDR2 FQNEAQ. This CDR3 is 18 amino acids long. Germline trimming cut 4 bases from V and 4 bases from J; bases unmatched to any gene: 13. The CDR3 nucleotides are TGTGCCAGCAGCTCCAGACTAGCGGGAATTCCCTTGGCAGATACGCAGTATTTT. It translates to CASSSRLAGIPLADTQYF.

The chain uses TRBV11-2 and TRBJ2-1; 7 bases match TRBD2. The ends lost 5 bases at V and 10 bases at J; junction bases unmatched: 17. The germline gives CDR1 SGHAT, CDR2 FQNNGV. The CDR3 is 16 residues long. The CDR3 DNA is TGTGCCAGCAGCGCCCGCCTAGCGGACTCTTCGAAGGAGCAGTTCTTC. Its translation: CASSARLADSSKEQFF.

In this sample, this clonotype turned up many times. DNA of the CDR3: TGTGCCATCAGTGAAGGCAGGGGGAGAGAGACCCAGTACTTC. Amino acids: CAISEGRGRETQYF. The chain carries TRBV10-3 and TRBJ2-5, with TRBD1 matching 7 bases. The V and J ends lost 3 bases and 4 bases, in that order; junction bases with no gene match: 5. The CDR3 consists of 14 residues. CDR1 is ENHRY, CDR2 SYGVKD, per germline.

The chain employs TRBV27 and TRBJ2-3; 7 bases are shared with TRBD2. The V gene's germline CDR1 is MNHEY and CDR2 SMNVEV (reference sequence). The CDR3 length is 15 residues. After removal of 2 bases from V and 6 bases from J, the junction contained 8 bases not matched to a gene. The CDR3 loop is CASSLSREEHDTQYF. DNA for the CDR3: TGTGCCAGCAGTTTAAGTCGGGAGGAGCATGATACGCAGTATTTT.

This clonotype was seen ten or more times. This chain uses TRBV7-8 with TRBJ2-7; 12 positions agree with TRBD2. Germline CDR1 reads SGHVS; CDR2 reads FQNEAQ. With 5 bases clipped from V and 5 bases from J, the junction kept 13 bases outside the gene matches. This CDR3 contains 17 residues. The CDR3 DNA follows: TGTGCCAGCAGCAGAACCGTCGGACTAGCGGGAAGCCACGAGCAGTACTTC. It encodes CASSRTVGLAGSHEQYF.

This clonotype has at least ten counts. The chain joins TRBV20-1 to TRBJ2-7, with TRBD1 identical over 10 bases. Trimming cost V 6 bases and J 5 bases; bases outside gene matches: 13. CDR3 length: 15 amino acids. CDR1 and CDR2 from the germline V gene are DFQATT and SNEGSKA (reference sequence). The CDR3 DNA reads TGCAGTGCGCGCCCGACAGGGGGCGGGAGGAACGAGCAGTACTTC. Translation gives CSARPTGGGRNEQYF.

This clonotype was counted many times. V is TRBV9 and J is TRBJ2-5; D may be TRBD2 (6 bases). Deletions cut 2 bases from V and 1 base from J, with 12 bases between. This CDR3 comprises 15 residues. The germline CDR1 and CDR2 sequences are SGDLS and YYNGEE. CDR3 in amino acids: CASSVIGTSQETQYF. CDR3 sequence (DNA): TGTGCCAGCAGCGTCATCGGGACTTCCCAAGAGACCCAGTACTTC.

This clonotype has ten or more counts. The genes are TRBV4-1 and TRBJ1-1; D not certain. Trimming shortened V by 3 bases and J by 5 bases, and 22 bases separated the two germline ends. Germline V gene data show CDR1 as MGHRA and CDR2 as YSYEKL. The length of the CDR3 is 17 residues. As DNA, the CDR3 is TGCGCCAGCAGCCAGCTTGACTTGATGACATCGAGGACTGAAGCTTTCTTT. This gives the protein CASSQLDLMTSRTEAFF.

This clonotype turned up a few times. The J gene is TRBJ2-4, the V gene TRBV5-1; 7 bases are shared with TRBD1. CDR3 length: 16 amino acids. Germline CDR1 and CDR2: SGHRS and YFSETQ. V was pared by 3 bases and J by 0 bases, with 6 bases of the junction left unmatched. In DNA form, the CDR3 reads TGCGCCAGCAGCTCACAGGGGCTCCGAGCCAAAAACATTCAGTACTTC. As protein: CASSSQGLRAKNIQYF.